Following are 17 T cell receptor beta chains from one sample sequenced in a study of regulatory T cells in long-lasting Graves disease. Regarding time point: newly diagnosed GD, antithyroid drugs for less than 3 months. PBMC-derived RNA was used for the TCR library. Building of the TCR beta libraries involved iRepertoire HTBI primers and Arm-PCR of CDR3 regions. TCRdb reanalysed the multiplex PCR reads using MiXCR and keeps one entry per CDR3 protein. The sample lists approximately 230,000 distinct CDR3 sequences, 15% to 20% occurring once. Here the sequenced sample was peripheral blood mononuclear cells (PBMCs), taken at new diagnosis, from a patient treated with antithyroid drugs. Receptors were obtained from a female donor with Graves disease.

This clonotype has a count of ten or more. The chain carries TRBV6-5 and TRBJ2-7; D remains ambiguous. The V end was cut by 0 bases, the J end by 3 bases, with 6 bases between. Per germline, CDR1 MNHEY and CDR2 SVGAGI. The CDR3 loop spans 13 amino acids. The CDR3 loop is CASSYSKDYEQYF. CDR3 coding DNA: TGTGCCAGCAGTTACTCTAAGGACTACGAGCAGTACTTC.

This clonotype was picked up many times. The chain carries TRBV10-2 and TRBJ2-1; the D gene is possibly TRBD2 (6 bases). V lost 2 bases, J lost 2 bases, and 16 bases lay in between. Germline V gene sequence: CDR1 WSHSY, CDR2 SAAADI. The CDR3 is 17 residues long. The CDR3: CASSEGGSGSPYNEQFF. DNA for the CDR3: TGCGCCAGCAGTGAGGGTGGTAGCGGTTCCCCCTACAATGAGCAGTTCTTC.

This clonotype was detected many times. CDR3 bases: TGTGCCAGCAGTGAAGCGGACAGGGGGTTCTTC. It translates to CASSEADRGFF. The chain couples TRBV2 to TRBJ2-1; 9 positions match TRBD1. Germline V gene data show CDR1 as SNHLY and CDR2 as FYNNEI. The CDR3 sequence is 11 residues long. V was clipped by 0 bases and J by 15 bases; unmatched bases: 0.

Concerning this clonotype itself: A clone one base away is much larger, so this may be a read error. The chain links TRBV20-1 to TRBJ2-7; D possibly corresponds to TRBD1 (5 bases). This CDR3 is 13 amino acids long. Germline CDR1 is DFQATT and CDR2 is SNEGSKA (reference sequence). V was shortened by 2 bases and J by 3 bases, with 11 bases between the two germline ends. The CDR3 DNA sequence: TGCAGTGCTAGAAAAGGGGCGAACTACGAGCAGTACGTC. Encoded protein: CSARKGANYEQYV.

The chain has TRBV15 and TRBJ2-4; D perhaps matches TRBD1 (6 bases). Germline V gives CDR1 LNHNV, CDR2 YYDKDF (reference sequence). Trimming pared 0 bases from V and 8 bases from J, leaving 14 bases between. The length of the CDR3 is 15 residues. The CDR3 loop is CATSRDNRAGYIQYF. The CDR3 nucleotides read TGTGCCACCAGCAGAGATAACAGGGCCGGATACATTCAGTACTTC.

The chain joins TRBV6-5 to TRBJ2-1, with D unresolved. Germline V gene data show CDR1 as MNHEY and CDR2 as SVGAGI. Trimming pared 0 bases from V and 2 bases from J, leaving 14 bases between. The CDR3 spans 17 residues. The chain's CDR3 is CASSYSSGRSAYNEQFF. DNA for the CDR3: TGTGCCAGCAGTTACTCTTCCGGCAGGTCGGCCTACAATGAGCAGTTCTTC.

This clonotype was detected ten times or more. The CDR3: CASSHTETQYF. DNA of the CDR3: TGTGCCAGCAGCCATACGGAGACCCAGTACTTC. V and J are TRBV14 and TRBJ2-5; D unresolved. V was trimmed by 3 bases and J by 5 bases, leaving 4 bases between them. Germline CDR1 reads SGHDN; CDR2 reads FVKESK. CDR3 size: 11 residues. Complete variable domain (other parts from reference TRBV14 and TRBJ2-5): EAGVTQFPSHSVIEKGQTVTLRCDPISGHDNLYWYRRVMGKEIKFLLHFVKESKQDESGMPNNRFLAERTGGTYSTLKVQPAELEDSGVYFCASSHTETQYFGPGTRLLVL.

The chain recombines TRBV7-3 with TRBJ2-1; D gene ambiguous. CDR1 is SGHTA, CDR2 FQGTGA, per germline. With 5 bases removed from V and 7 bases from J, the gap between germline ends came to 9 bases. CDR3 length: 12 residues. DNA for the CDR3: TGTGCCAGCAGCCACCCTGGTAATGAGCAGTTCTTC. Encoded protein: CASSHPGNEQFF.

This clonotype was found a few times. In DNA, the CDR3 is TGTGCCAGCAGTTGGCGACAGGGGAAAAACATTCAGTACTTC. It encodes CASSWRQGKNIQYF. This chain joins TRBV28 and TRBJ2-4; 8 positions match TRBD1. This CDR3 has 14 residues. Germline V gives CDR1 MDHEN, CDR2 SYDVKM. V dropped 4 bases and J dropped 4; count of bases not matched to a gene: 3.

The V call is TRBV12-3 or TRBV12-4, the J call TRBJ1-3; 9 bases agree with TRBD1. This CDR3 spans 18 amino acids. V shed 6 bases, J shed 0 bases, and the junction held 12 bases outside the gene matches. The CDR3 nucleotides read TGTGCCAGCAGCCCTACCCGGGACAGGGCCCTCTCTGGAAACACCATATATTTT. It specifies CASSPTRDRALSGNTIYF.

V usage is TRBV2 and J usage is TRBJ2-3; D might be TRBD2 (6 bases). Between the trimmed V and J ends, which lost 6 bases and 7 bases, there was a span of 23 bases. In germline, CDR1 is SNHLY, CDR2 FYNNEI. CDR3 length equals 16 residues. This CDR3 is CASRGPTSTDYYTQYF. CDR3 bases: TGTGCCAGCAGGGGCCCTACTAGCACTGATTATTATACGCAGTATTTT.

This chain joins TRBV28 and TRBJ2-6; perhaps D is TRBD1 or TRBD2 (5 bases each). Trimming removed 2 bases at V and 0 bases at J, with 11 bases between. The CDR3 totals 17 residues. The germline CDR1 and CDR2 sequences are MDHEN and SYDVKM. Here the CDR3 DNA reads TGTGCCAGCAGTTTAACAGAGGGGCTCTCTGGGGCCAACGTCCTGACTTTC. Residues: CASSLTEGLSGANVLTF.

This clonotype was picked up many times. The V and J genes are TRBV27 and TRBJ2-1; 10 bases are shared with TRBD1. Germline loops: CDR1 MNHEY, CDR2 SMNVEV (reference sequence). The CDR3 contains 15 residues. J gave up 3 bases and V 6 bases, and 5 bases lay outside the gene matches. CDR3 nucleotide sequence: TGTGCCAGCAGCCCGACAGGGGGCATCTACAATGAGCAGTTCTTC. Its protein is CASSPTGGIYNEQFF.

For this clonotype: With a much larger clone just one base away, this may be a read error. This chain uses TRBV7-2 with TRBJ2-1, with D possibly TRBD2 on 7 matching bases. CDR1 and CDR2 from the germline V gene are SGHTA and FQGNSA. CDR3 length: 17 residues. V was clipped by 1 base and J by 7 bases, with 20 bases between them. The CDR3 here is CASSLGGLRSRGNEQFF. The DNA for the CDR3 is TGTGCCAGCAGCTTAGGGGGACTAAGGAGCAGGGGAAATGAGCAGTTCTTC.

This clonotype was seen ten or more times. This rearrangement joins TRBV3-1 to TRBJ2-1; TRBD1 matches 11 bases. Germline CDR1 reads LGHDT; CDR2 reads YNNKEL (reference sequence). The V gene end was trimmed by 4 bases and the J gene end by 5 bases; junction bases not matched to a gene: 4. This CDR3 has 15 amino acids. CDR3 coding DNA: TGTGCCAGCAGCCCGGGGACAGGGGGGAACAATGAGCAGTTCTTC. This translates into CASSPGTGGNNEQFF.

This clonotype was detected ten times or more. The chain links TRBV20-1 to TRBJ2-7; 8 bases are shared with TRBD2. V shed 3 bases, J shed 3 bases, and the junction held 1 base outside the gene matches. This CDR3 has 12 amino acids. The germline V gene has CDR1 DFQATT and CDR2 SNEGSKA (reference sequence). CDR3: CSASSGVYEQYF. For the CDR3, the DNA is TGCAGTGCTAGTAGCGGGGTCTACGAGCAGTACTTC.

This clonotype has ten or more counts. The chain uses TRBV20-1 and TRBJ2-3; a possible D gene is TRBD2 (6 bases). From germline, CDR1 is DFQATT and CDR2 SNEGSKA (reference sequence). V was trimmed by 6 bases and J by 3 bases, leaving 19 bases between them. The CDR3 runs 15 residues. The CDR3 protein is CSAPRTAAGTDTQYF. CDR3 coding DNA: TGCAGTGCCCCGAGAACAGCGGCGGGAACAGATACGCAGTATTTT.